The present entry profiles one T cell receptor (beta chain) with its context. This sample was included in a study of OX40 agonist ivuxolimab in advanced cancers. In the study overall: With ivuxolimab, an agonistic anti-OX40 (CD134) antibody, patients were treated.

This table comes from immunoSEQ multiplex PCR, and its TCRdb copy is limited to in-frame clones, with some not included. In the table there are around 45,000 clones, about 90% of which are singletons. Prior autoimmune disease or systemic immunosuppression barred patients. Sequenced here: CD4+ or CD8+ T cells sorted from blood, sampled in a trial of the OX40 agonist ivuxolimab. This sequence was found in an adult with an advanced solid tumor such as melanoma, head and neck, liver or kidney cancer.

The CDR3 sequence is CASSVASGRNNEQFF. The CDR3 DNA sequence: TGTGCCAGCAGCGTAGCTAGCGGGAGAAACAATGAGCAGTTCTTC. The V call is TRBV9, the J call TRBJ2-1; 10 nucleotides align to TRBD2. In germline, CDR1 is SGDLS, CDR2 YYNGEE. The CDR3 totals 15 residues. J was trimmed by 5 bases and V by 0 bases; bases with no gene match: 2.